The present entry profiles one TCR beta chain with its context. The data stem from a study of blood T cell repertoires in COVID-19. The wider study: T cells, B-cell-depleted T cells, or PBMCs supplied cDNA or gDNA.

V was trimmed by 3 bases and J by 6 bases, leaving 12 bases between them. This CDR3 comprises 14 residues. Germline V gene sequence: CDR1 ENHRY, CDR2 SYGVKD. Source study methods: Estimation of nucleated cell counts was performed using reference gene primer amplification. Clones were read by immunoSEQ multiplex PCR, and TCRdb kept only the in-frame ones, dropping some. V and J calls and clone size are as listed in that table; D and trimming were resolved from the DNA. The profile shows some 87,000 clones, approximately 86% of them singletons. Sequencing was performed on peripheral blood. This TCR was sampled from a woman in her 70s with active or convalescent COVID-19. This rearrangement joins TRBV10-3 to TRBJ2-1; a possible D gene is TRBD1 (5 bases). The CDR3 nucleotides are TGTGCCATCAGTGAACAAACCGACAGCAATGAGCAGTTCTTC. Protein: CAISEQTDSNEQFF.